This note documents a single T cell receptor beta chain sequence. Its antigen is as yet unknown. These data come from a study of T cell repertoires in cytomegalovirus infection. Study-wide context: Signatures in public TCR beta sequences pointed to both CMV infection and matching HLA type. Study-level points and caveats: Pooled public TCR beta family frequency picked out CMV carriers with the relevant HLA. The ex vivo response showed dominance by HLA-C-restricted CMV-specific TCR beta clonotypes.

TCRdb fed the reads into MiXCR, producing one record per CDR3 protein. The repertoire holds roughly 990,000 distinct CDR3 sequences, about a third seen once, with roughly an eighth in the top ten. The CDR3 length is 16 residues. The V end was cut by 5 bases, the J end by 2 bases, with 16 bases between. The germline V gene has CDR1 SGHTA and CDR2 FQGTGA. The sequence derives from a human donor in good health (CMV status not recorded). Some clones in this sample may be carry-over from other donors' samples. V is TRBV7-3 and J is TRBJ2-1; TRBD1 might be the D (6 bases). Source: cultured CD8+ T cells from PBMCs, taken from culture after CMV antigen stimulation. The CDR3 protein is CASSELLGATYNEQFF. Here the CDR3 DNA reads TGTGCCAGCAGCGAACTCTTGGGGGCCACCTACAATGAGCAGTTCTTC.